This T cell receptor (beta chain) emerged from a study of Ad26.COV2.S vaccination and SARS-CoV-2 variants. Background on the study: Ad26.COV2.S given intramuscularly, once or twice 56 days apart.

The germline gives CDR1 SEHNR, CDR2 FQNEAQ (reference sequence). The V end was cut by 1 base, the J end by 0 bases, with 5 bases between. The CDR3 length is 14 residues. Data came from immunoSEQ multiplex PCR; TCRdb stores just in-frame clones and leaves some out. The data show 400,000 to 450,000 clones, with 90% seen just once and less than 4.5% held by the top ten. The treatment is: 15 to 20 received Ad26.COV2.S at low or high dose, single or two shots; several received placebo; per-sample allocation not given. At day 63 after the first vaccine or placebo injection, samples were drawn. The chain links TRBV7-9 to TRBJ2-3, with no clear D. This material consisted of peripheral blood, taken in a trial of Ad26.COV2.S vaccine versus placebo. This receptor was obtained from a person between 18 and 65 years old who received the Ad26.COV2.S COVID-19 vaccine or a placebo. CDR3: CASSLDKSTDTQYF. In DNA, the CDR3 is TGTGCCAGCAGCTTAGACAAAAGCACAGATACGCAGTATTTT. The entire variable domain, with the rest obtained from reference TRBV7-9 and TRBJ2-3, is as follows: DTGVSQNPRHKITKRGQNVTFRCDPISEHNRLYWYRQTLGQGPEFLTYFQNEAQLEKSRLLSDRFSAERPKGSFSTLEIQRTEQGDSAMYLCASSLDKSTDTQYFGPGTRLTVL.